A single sample is the source of the 31 T cell receptor beta chains below, sequenced in a study of blood T cell repertoires in COVID-19. Profiled with immunoSEQ multiplex PCR; TCRdb holds only in-frame clones, not every one. Of approximately 250,000 clones in the sample, 91% were seen once. The specimen sequenced was PBMCs or T cells enriched from blood (not recorded which). All receptors come from a man between 35 and 55 years old who had been exposed to COVID-19.

The chain has TRBV5-6 and TRBJ2-5; unclear D gene. Germline assignment: CDR1 SGHDT and CDR2 YYEEEE. V was cut by 0 bases and J by 4 bases, with 7 bases left in between. The CDR3 covers 13 residues. The CDR3 loop is CASSLGSGETQYF. The CDR3 bases are TGTGCCAGCAGCTTGGGTTCAGGAGAGACCCAGTACTTC.

The CDR3 here is CASSPGWREHTGELFF. The CDR3 DNA follows: TGTGCCAGCAGCCCGGGCTGGCGGGAGCATACCGGGGAGCTGTTTTTT. The rearrangement uses TRBV7-9 and TRBJ2-2; TRBD2 matches at 7 bases. The CDR3 contains 16 residues. Germline CDR1 is SEHNR and CDR2 is FQNEAQ (reference sequence). The junction had 11 bases not matched to a gene; V was cut back by 5 bases and J by 5 bases.

V is TRBV4-1 and J is TRBJ2-7, with D perhaps TRBD2 (5 bases). The CDR3 has 18 residues. CDR1 and CDR2 (germline): MGHRA, YSYEKL. V lost 0 bases, J lost 5 bases, and 23 bases lay in between. The CDR3 region is CASSQESGGYISYNEQYF. The CDR3 region has the DNA TGCGCCAGCAGCCAAGAAAGTGGCGGGTATATCTCCTATAACGAGCAGTACTTC.

J is TRBJ1-2 and V is TRBV5-5; D remains unclear. The CDR3 runs to 13 residues. Germline CDR1 SGHKS, CDR2 YYEKEE (reference sequence). V gave up 1 base and J gave up 9 bases, with 13 bases separating them. The CDR3 DNA is TGTGCCAGCAGCTTGAGTCAGGTTTTTAGCTACACCTTC. It specifies CASSLSQVFSYTF.

The chain recombines TRBV29-1 with TRBJ2-5; D not resolved. V was trimmed by 5 bases and J by 3 bases, leaving 7 bases between them. CDR3 length equals 11 residues. Germline assignment: CDR1 SQVTM and CDR2 ANQGSEA. The DNA of the CDR3 is TGCAGCGTTTACCACAAAGAGACCCAGTACTTC. Translating it yields CSVYHKETQYF.

The chain uses TRBV5-1 and TRBJ1-6, with D possibly matching TRBD1 (6 bases). V was cut by 4 bases and J by 3 bases, with 14 bases left in between. The CDR3 loop spans 16 amino acids. Germline CDR1 reads SGHRS; CDR2 reads YFSETQ. DNA of the CDR3: TGCGCCAGCAGCCCATTTGGGGGCAGCTATAATTCACCCCTCCACTTT. Amino acids: CASSPFGGSYNSPLHF. Combining the CDR3 with reference TRBV5-1 and TRBJ1-6 gives the whole variable domain KAGVTQTPRYLIKTRGQQVTLSCSPISGHRSVSWYQQTPGQGLQFLFEYFSETQRNKGNFPGRFSGRQFSNSRSEMNVSTLELGDSALYLCASSPFGGSYNSPLHFGNGTRLTVT.

J is TRBJ2-7 and V is TRBV2; 9 bases line up with TRBD2. The CDR3 contains 14 residues. The trim removed 3 bases at V and 4 bases at J, leaving 4 bases unmatched. Germline V gene data show CDR1 as SNHLY and CDR2 as FYNNEI. CDR3 residues: CASSDETSGYEQYF. The DNA of the CDR3 is TGTGCCAGCAGTGACGAGACTAGCGGATACGAGCAGTACTTC.

This chain connects TRBV12-3 or TRBV12-4 to TRBJ1-2, with 9 positions matching TRBD1. The CDR3 contains 13 residues. V trimming: 6 bases; J trimming: 7 bases; junction bases outside the gene matches: 6. CDR3 region: CASSDRGNLGYTF. CDR3 bases: TGTGCCAGCAGCGACAGGGGGAATCTTGGCTACACCTTC.

This clone was seen just once. This chain joins TRBV9 and TRBJ1-4; TRBD1 matches at 8 bases. V shed 5 bases, J shed 6 bases, and the junction held 6 bases outside the gene matches. The CDR3 runs to 14 residues. Germline values: CDR1 SGDLS, CDR2 YYNGEE. Here the CDR3 reads CASSLDREDEKLFF. The DNA of the CDR3 is TGTGCCAGCAGTTTGGACAGGGAGGATGAAAAACTGTTTTTT.

The rearrangement joins TRBV28 to TRBJ1-1; no reliable D call. Between the trimmed V and J ends, which lost 6 bases and 2 bases, there was a span of 7 bases. The germline V gene has CDR1 MDHEN and CDR2 SYDVKM. The CDR3 is 12 residues long. The CDR3 region has the DNA TGTGCCAGCAGGCAGTTAAACACTGAAGCTTTCTTT. Its protein product is CASRQLNTEAFF.

The CDR3 nucleotides are TGTGCCAGCAGCCAACAGGGGAACTATGGCTACACCTTC. Protein: CASSQQGNYGYTF. The J gene is TRBJ1-2, the V gene TRBV11-2; 7 nucleotides align to TRBD1. The CDR3 runs 13 residues. Germline V gene sequence: CDR1 SGHAT, CDR2 FQNNGV. V lost 5 bases and J lost 2; bases outside the gene matches: 2.

The chain has TRBV24-1 and TRBJ1-2; 7 positions agree with TRBD1. Germline V gene lookup returns CDR1 KGHDR and CDR2 SFDVKD. This CDR3 is built from 15 residues. V was pared by 3 bases and J by 0 bases, with 3 bases of the junction left unmatched. Here the CDR3 reads CATSDGQATNYGYTF. CDR3 DNA sequence: TGTGCCACCAGTGATGGACAGGCCACTAACTATGGCTACACCTTC.

The gene calls are TRBV19 and TRBJ2-3; 14 nucleotides align to TRBD2. After removal of 2 bases from V and 4 bases from J, the junction contained 2 bases not matched to a gene. Germline CDR1 LNHDA, CDR2 SQIVND (reference sequence). The CDR3 totals 16 residues. The CDR3, as DNA: TGTGCCAGTAGTATAAGGACTAGCGGGAGGTCAGATACGCAGTATTTT. Protein: CASSIRTSGRSDTQYF.

This clone was seen just once. The genes are TRBV7-2 and TRBJ1-1; D remains unclear. Germline CDR1 reads SGHTA; CDR2 reads FQGNSA. V was trimmed by 1 base and J by 0 bases, leaving 9 bases between them. The CDR3 has 15 residues. CDR3 sequence: CASSLVGRVNTEAFF. The CDR3 bases are TGTGCCAGCAGCTTAGTTGGCCGGGTGAACACTGAAGCTTTCTTT.

The chain uses TRBV23-1 and TRBJ2-2; possible D gene TRBD2, 6 bases. TRBV23-1 is annotated as an ORF whose role is uncertain. Trimming cost V 7 bases and J 3 bases, with 30 bases left between them. The CDR3 is made up of 20 amino acids. The CDR3 protein is CASTQSVGGGRGRYTGELFF. CDR3 DNA: TGCGCCAGCACCCAAAGTGTGGGAGGAGGAAGGGGCAGGTACACCGGGGAGCTGTTTTTT.

This chain joins TRBV3-1 (or the pseudogene TRBV3-2) and TRBJ1-1; D not certain. The CDR3 has 14 amino acids. CDR1 and CDR2 (germline): LGHDT, YNNKEL (reference sequence). Trimming took 1 base from V and 4 from J, leaving 10 bases between them. The CDR3 loop reads CASSQGHHSTEAFF. The CDR3 DNA follows: TGTGCCAGCAGCCAAGGACATCATAGCACTGAAGCTTTCTTT.

This chain connects TRBV5-1 to TRBJ2-1; 13 nucleotides line up with TRBD2. CDR1 and CDR2 from the germline V gene are SGHRS and YFSETQ. The ends lost 4 bases at V and 15 bases at J; junction bases unmatched: 7. The CDR3 runs 13 residues. The CDR3 protein is CASSPGLAGSRFF. CDR3 in DNA: TGCGCCAGCAGCCCGGGACTAGCGGGGTCCCGGTTCTTC. Looking up the rest from reference TRBV5-1 and TRBJ2-1 gives the full variable domain: KAGVTQTPRYLIKTRGQQVTLSCSPISGHRSVSWYQQTPGQGLQFLFEYFSETQRNKGNFPGRFSGRQFSNSRSEMNVSTLELGDSALYLCASSPGLAGSRFFGPGTRLTVL.

The chain couples TRBV5-8 to TRBJ2-7; 9 positions agree with TRBD1. Per the germline V gene, CDR1 is SGHTS and CDR2 is YDEGEE. This CDR3 spans 16 amino acids. The V segment lost 2 bases and the J segment 3 bases; nucleotides outside the gene matches: 9. CDR3 residues: CASSFGYGTGSYEQYF. The CDR3 region has the DNA TGTGCCAGCAGCTTTGGGTACGGGACAGGGAGCTACGAGCAGTACTTC.

This clone was seen once. The chain combines TRBV11-3 with TRBJ2-7; D might be TRBD2 (7 bases). The length of the CDR3 is 14 residues. Germline-derived CDR1 and CDR2 are SGHNT and YENEEA. V was trimmed by 5 bases and J by 2 bases, leaving 13 bases between them. The CDR3 is CASSHGRGAYEQYF. The CDR3 nucleotides are TGTGCCAGCAGCCATGGGAGGGGGGCCTACGAGCAGTACTTC.

The CDR3: CASSQVEGADTQYF. In DNA, the CDR3 is TGTGCCAGCAGCCAAGTTGAGGGAGCAGATACGCAGTATTTT. The chain joins TRBV3-1 (or the pseudogene TRBV3-2) to TRBJ2-3; the D gene is possibly TRBD2 (5 bases). The CDR3 totals 14 residues. V was shortened by 1 base and J by 4 bases, with 9 bases between the two germline ends. Germline CDR1 LGHDT, CDR2 YNNKEL (reference sequence).

The chain is built from TRBV15 and TRBJ2-3, with TRBD2 matching over 10 bases. CDR1 and CDR2 (germline): LNHNV, YYDKDF (reference sequence). The CDR3 loop spans 15 amino acids. Trimming took 3 bases from V and 4 from J; bases not matched to a gene: 4. CDR3 residues: CATSSLAGDADTQYF. CDR3 nucleotide sequence: TGTGCCACCAGCAGTCTAGCGGGAGACGCAGATACGCAGTATTTT.

The chain has TRBV27 and TRBJ1-3, with 8 bases matching TRBD1. V gave up 4 bases and J gave up 0 bases; unmatched junction bases: 5. CDR1 is MNHEY, CDR2 SMNVEV, per germline (reference sequence). This CDR3 has 16 amino acids. The CDR3 DNA sequence: TGTGCCAGCAGTTATCACAGGGGGAACTCTGGAAACACCATATATTTT. Protein sequence: CASSYHRGNSGNTIYF.

This chain links TRBV13 with TRBJ1-4; 9 bases are shared with TRBD1. Trimming took 3 bases from V and 8 from J; bases not matched to a gene: 7. This CDR3 has 15 residues. Per the germline V gene, CDR1 is PRHDT and CDR2 is FYEKMQ (reference sequence). CDR3 nucleotide sequence: TGTGCCAGCAGCTTGGAACAGGGGGCCGGGGAAAAACTGTTTTTT. Its protein product is CASSLEQGAGEKLFF.

The V gene is TRBV5-1, the J gene TRBJ2-7, with TRBD1 as a possible D gene (5 bases). CDR1 and CDR2 from the germline V gene are SGHRS and YFSETQ. The CDR3 totals 14 residues. V lost 3 bases and J lost 2, with 12 bases in between. CDR3 residues: CASSSQPTAYEQYF. CDR3 sequence (DNA): TGCGCCAGCAGCTCCCAGCCGACAGCCTACGAGCAGTACTTC.

The V call is TRBV7-8, the J call TRBJ2-5; D possibly corresponds to TRBD2 (6 bases). The germline gives CDR1 SGHVS, CDR2 FQNEAQ. The CDR3 runs to 15 residues. With 1 base removed from V and 5 bases from J, the gap between germline ends came to 14 bases. The CDR3 sequence: CASSLEVGSGETQYF. The CDR3, as DNA: TGTGCCAGCAGCTTAGAGGTCGGCAGCGGGGAGACCCAGTACTTC.

The J gene is TRBJ2-2, the V gene TRBV18; D might be TRBD2 (6 bases). This CDR3 has 14 amino acids. V gave up 1 base and J gave up 5 bases, with 8 bases separating them. Germline assignment: CDR1 KGHSH and CDR2 LQKENI. The CDR3 nucleotides read TGTGCCAGCTCACCACGGGGGGTGACCGGGGAGCTGTTTTTT. It yields the protein CASSPRGVTGELFF.

The rearrangement joins TRBV11-3 to TRBJ1-2; 10 positions match TRBD1. Losses at the gene ends were 5 bases for V and 6 bases for J; bases not matched to a gene: 9. The germline gives CDR1 SGHNT, CDR2 YENEEA. The CDR3 consists of 15 residues. CDR3 protein: CASSPDRGRFNGYTF. The CDR3 DNA reads as TGTGCCAGCAGCCCTGACAGGGGGCGGTTTAATGGCTACACCTTC.

The table lists this clone with a count of one. The J gene is TRBJ2-7, the V gene TRBV28; 9 bases align to TRBD1. This CDR3 spans 13 amino acids. V gave up 3 bases and J gave up 5 bases; unmatched junction bases: 2. The germline CDR1 and CDR2 sequences are MDHEN and SYDVKM. In DNA, the CDR3 is TGTGCCAGCAGTTTCGGGACAGGGAACGAGCAGTACTTC. It yields the protein CASSFGTGNEQYF.

This rearrangement joins TRBV27 to TRBJ2-7; D perhaps matches TRBD1 (6 bases). CDR1 is MNHEY and CDR2 is SMNVEV in the germline V gene (reference sequence). Trimming removed 5 bases from V and 4 bases from J, with 18 bases in between. CDR3 length equals 15 residues. CDR3 sequence: CASSTMASRGYEQYF. Written as DNA, the CDR3 is TGTGCCAGCAGTACCATGGCGTCCAGGGGTTACGAGCAGTACTTC.

The V gene is TRBV19, the J gene TRBJ2-2, with 10 bases that match TRBD2. The CDR3 length is 15 residues. Per the germline V gene, CDR1 is LNHDA and CDR2 is SQIVND (reference sequence). Trimming cost V 6 bases and J 6 bases; bases outside gene matches: 7. Here the CDR3 reads CASRTGTSVAGELFF. The CDR3 DNA sequence: TGTGCCAGTAGGACCGGGACTAGCGTGGCCGGGGAGCTGTTTTTT.

This chain uses TRBV20-1 with TRBJ1-2; D is unresolved. The CDR3 runs 11 residues. Looked up from germline, CDR1 is DFQATT and CDR2 is SNEGSKA (reference sequence). CDR3: CTTATNYGYTF. CDR3 coding DNA: TGCACTACAGCTACTAACTATGGCTACACCTTC.